Below, 9 T cell receptor beta chains from the same sample are listed, as sequenced in a study of regulatory T cells in long-lasting Graves disease. The authors built TCR beta libraries using iRepertoire HTBI primers and Arm-PCR of CDR3 regions. TCRdb re-derived calls from the multiplex PCR reads in MiXCR, one entry per CDR3 protein. The sample includes 390,000 or so distinct CDR3 sequences, roughly 25% of them seen just once. Time point in this sample: persistent/refractory GD, antithyroid drugs over 5 years with positive TRAb. The TCR library was made from RNA that had been extracted from PBMCs in TRIzol. This specimen was peripheral blood mononuclear cells (PBMCs), taken when the disease was refractory, from a patient treated with antithyroid drugs. These receptors were taken from a middle-aged woman with Graves disease.

The chain combines TRBV9 with TRBJ2-5; 8 bases line up with TRBD2. Germline assignment: CDR1 SGDLS and CDR2 YYNGEE. The junction had 11 bases not matched to a gene; V was cut back by 6 bases and J by 4 bases. The CDR3 loop spans 15 amino acids. CDR3 loop: CASNSNGGARETQYF. In nucleotides, the CDR3 is TGTGCCAGCAACTCAAACGGGGGGGCTCGAGAGACCCAGTACTTC.

This clonotype was counted ten times or more. The gene calls are TRBV9 and TRBJ2-5; D is uncertain. CDR1 SGDLS and CDR2 YYNGEE come from the germline V gene. V was trimmed by 0 bases and J by 5 bases, leaving 11 bases between them. The CDR3 loop spans 14 amino acids. CDR3 sequence reads: CASSVVPESETQYF. In nucleotides, the CDR3 is TGTGCCAGCAGCGTAGTTCCGGAATCGGAGACCCAGTACTTC.

This clonotype was seen ten or more times. The chain recombines TRBV11-2 with TRBJ2-7; perhaps TRBD1 as D (5 bases). V lost 4 bases to trimming and J lost 1 base, with 14 bases between them. Germline CDR1 and CDR2: SGHAT and FQNNGV. The CDR3 has 15 residues. The CDR3 protein is CASSYLQGQSYEQYF. In nucleotides, the CDR3 is TGTGCCAGCAGCTACCTGCAGGGTCAATCCTACGAGCAGTACTTC.

This clonotype has more than one count but fewer than ten. The chain uses TRBV2 and TRBJ2-3; 7 positions match TRBD1. Germline V gene data show CDR1 as SNHLY and CDR2 as FYNNEI. The CDR3 loop spans 14 amino acids. The junction had 5 bases not matched to a gene; V was cut back by 6 bases and J by 2 bases. CDR3 loop: CASSVDRDTDTQYF. The CDR3, as DNA: TGTGCCAGCAGCGTTGACAGGGACACAGATACGCAGTATTTT.

This clonotype was observed many times. The rearrangement joins TRBV12-3 or TRBV12-4 to TRBJ2-7, with D perhaps assigned TRBD1 or TRBD2 (5 bases each). Trimming removed 7 bases at V and 0 bases at J, with 10 bases between. The CDR3 consists of 13 residues. The CDR3 DNA sequence: TGTGCCAGCAACCTAGGGACCTCCTACGAGCAGTACTTC. Translation gives CASNLGTSYEQYF.

At least ten counts were recorded for this clonotype. The gene calls are TRBV2 and TRBJ2-2, with 8 bases lining up with TRBD2. Germline V lookup: CDR1 SNHLY, CDR2 FYNNEI. This CDR3 is built from 15 residues. Trimming at V came to 6 bases and at J to 3 bases, leaving 6 bases not matched to a gene. The CDR3 DNA reads as TGTGCCAGCAGCCCCGGGACTAGTTACACCGGGGAGCTGTTTTTT. As protein: CASSPGTSYTGELFF.

This clonotype showed up many times. The chain carries TRBV5-6 and TRBJ2-5, with 8 bases identical to TRBD2. CDR3 length: 24 residues. Germline V gene sequence: CDR1 SGHDT, CDR2 YYEEEE. Trimming removed 1 base from V and 4 bases from J; junction bases left unmatched: 33. The CDR3: CASSLSTPTPGSRRREERAETQYF. CDR3 nucleotides: TGTGCCAGCAGCTTGTCAACACCCACACCCGGGTCGAGGCGGCGGGAGGAGCGGGCAGAGACCCAGTACTTC.

The chain employs TRBV5-1 and TRBJ2-3, with a tentative D call TRBD2 (6 bases). Germline V gives CDR1 SGHRS, CDR2 YFSETQ. The CDR3 runs to 15 residues. The V and J ends lost 4 bases and 1 base respectively, with 13 bases between them. Here the CDR3 reads CASSTLPGGTDTQYF. The CDR3 nucleotides are TGCGCCAGCAGCACCCTGCCGGGAGGCACAGATACGCAGTATTTT.

In this sample, this clonotype turned up many times. The rearrangement links TRBV12-3 or TRBV12-4 to TRBJ2-2; TRBD2 aligns across 8 bases. This CDR3 spans 15 amino acids. V trimming: 2 bases; J trimming: 5 bases; junction bases outside the gene matches: 4. Here the CDR3 reads CASSLTGGPTGELFF. In DNA, the CDR3 is TGTGCCAGCAGTTTAACGGGAGGGCCAACCGGGGAGCTGTTTTTT.